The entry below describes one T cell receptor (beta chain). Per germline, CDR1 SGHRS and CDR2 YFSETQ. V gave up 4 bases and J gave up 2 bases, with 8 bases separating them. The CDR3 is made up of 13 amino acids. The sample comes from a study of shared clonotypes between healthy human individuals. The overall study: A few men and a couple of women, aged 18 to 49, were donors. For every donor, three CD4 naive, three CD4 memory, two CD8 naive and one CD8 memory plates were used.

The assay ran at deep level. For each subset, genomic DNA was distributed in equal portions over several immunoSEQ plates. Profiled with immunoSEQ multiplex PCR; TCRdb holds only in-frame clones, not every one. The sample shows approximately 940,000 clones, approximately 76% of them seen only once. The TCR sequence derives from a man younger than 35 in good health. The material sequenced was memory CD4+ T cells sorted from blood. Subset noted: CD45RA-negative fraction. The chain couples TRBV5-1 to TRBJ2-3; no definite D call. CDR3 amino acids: CASSPENTDTQYF. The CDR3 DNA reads TGCGCCAGCAGCCCCGAGAACACAGATACGCAGTATTTT.